This T cell receptor beta chain came from a study of identical twins. In germline, CDR1 is SNHLY, CDR2 FYNNEI. V lost 11 bases to trimming and J lost 6 bases; unmatched junction nucleotides: 4. This CDR3 spans 11 amino acids. Each CDR3 protein is one row after TCRdb ran MiXCR on the 5' RACE reads. The table has around 490,000 distinct CDR3 sequences, approximately 20% seen once; the top ten hold approximately 0.52%. This same sample was also taken into another study, of yellow fever vaccine responses in identical twins.

The gene calls are TRBV2 and TRBJ2-5, with 9 positions matching TRBD2. The TCR originated in a woman aged 18-35 years in good health. Sequences were obtained from CD4+ T cells sorted from blood. In nucleotides, the CDR3 is TGTGCCGGCTCTAGCGGGAAGACCCAGTACTTC. This sequence encodes CAGSSGKTQYF.